The 3 T cell receptor beta chains reported below all come from one sample, sequenced in a study of T cell responses to AZD1222 COVID-19 vaccine. The data were produced by immunoSEQ multiplex PCR, yet TCRdb's version contains in-frame clones alone and is incomplete. The sample includes more than 95,000 clones, roughly nine tenths seen only once; the top ten take around 1.5%. The source material was peripheral blood, sampled 28 days after the second AZD1222 dose. The receptors originated from an adult who received the AZD1222 COVID-19 vaccine.

The chain recombines TRBV19 with TRBJ2-2, with a possible D match to TRBD1 (5 bases). With 8 bases removed from V and 7 bases from J, the gap between germline ends came to 23 bases. The V gene's germline CDR1 is LNHDA and CDR2 SQIVND (reference sequence). This CDR3 spans 16 amino acids. The chain's CDR3 is CASQREGADGVGELFF. In nucleotides, the CDR3 is TGTGCCAGTCAAAGGGAAGGGGCGGATGGTGTCGGGGAGCTGTTTTTT. The variable domain in full, completed from reference TRBV19 and TRBJ2-2, reads DGGITQSPKYLFRKEGQNVTLSCEQNLNHDAMYWYRQDPGQGLRLIYYSQIVNDFQKGDIAEGYSVSREKKESFPLTVTSAQKNPTAFYLCASQREGADGVGELFFGEGSRLTVL.

This sequence joins TRBV6-5 and TRBJ2-5; D unresolved. Germline lookup yields CDR1 MNHEY and CDR2 SVGAGI. Trimming pared 0 bases from V and 0 bases from J, leaving 11 bases between. The CDR3 covers 16 residues. CDR3 in DNA: TGTGCCAGCAGTTACTCGAGGCCTCCGTACCAAGAGACCCAGTACTTC. This encodes CASSYSRPPYQETQYF.

The chain uses TRBV18 and TRBJ1-3; no clear D. The V gene's germline CDR1 is KGHSH and CDR2 LQKENI. V lost 2 bases and J 3 bases, leaving 5 bases between the germline ends. The CDR3 spans 13 residues. The DNA of the CDR3 is TGTGCCAGCTCACCAATTGATGGAAACACCATATATTTT. Protein sequence: CASSPIDGNTIYF.